This T cell receptor (beta chain) emerged from a study of cytomegalovirus exposure and HLA in healthy donors. Overall study results and limits: Fewer N-insertions than the roughly 650-donor mean were reportedly shown by an Asian-associated ancestry cluster in a later analysis. Reported results showed that the classifier diagnosed cytomegalovirus status with high specificity and sensitivity. Indistinguishable V segments such as TRBV6-2 and TRBV6-3 were excluded.

About this clone: The antigen is unknown.

After removal of 1 base from V and 4 bases from J, the junction contained 5 bases not matched to a gene. Germline V gene sequence: CDR1 SGHRS, CDR2 YFSETQ. The CDR3 totals 16 residues. The PCR was carried out with 60 Vbeta primers and 13 Jbeta primers. Libraries were prepared by immunoSEQ multiplex PCR; TCRdb keeps only in-frame clonotypes and omits some of them. This table holds about 98,000 clones, under 85% found once. This sequence originates from a man aged 18 to 30 in good health and CMV-seropositive. Specimen: PBMCs. The V and J genes are TRBV5-1 and TRBJ2-3, with 11 bases aligning to TRBD2. As DNA, the CDR3 is TGCGCCAGCAGCTTGTCACTAGCGGGGGCCGCAGATACGCAGTATTTT. Translating it yields CASSLSLAGAADTQYF.